The text below deals with one TCR beta chain. This specimen belongs to a study of cytomegalovirus exposure and HLA in healthy donors. The CDR3 is made up of 13 amino acids. The germline gives CDR1 SGHTA, CDR2 FQGTGA. Deletions cut 1 base from V and 5 bases from J, with 8 bases between. PCR used 60 Vbeta primers and 13 Jbeta primers. In the source study's methods: Unique TCR beta chains numbered around 80 million in a later analysis, with roughly 10 million shared. The table came from immunoSEQ multiplex PCR; TCRdb's copy has only in-frame clones and leaves some out. That table supplies the V and J calls and clone size; D and trimming were determined from the DNA. The repertoire holds under 200,000 clones, with about 76% as singletons.

This clonotype was obtained from a male donor in good health and CMV-seropositive. Sample: PBMCs. V gene TRBV7-3 combines with J gene TRBJ1-1, with D possibly matching TRBD1 (5 bases). The CDR3 coding sequence is TGTGCCAGCAGCTTAAGCGGGGGGACTGAAGCTTTCTTT. It translates to CASSLSGGTEAFF.